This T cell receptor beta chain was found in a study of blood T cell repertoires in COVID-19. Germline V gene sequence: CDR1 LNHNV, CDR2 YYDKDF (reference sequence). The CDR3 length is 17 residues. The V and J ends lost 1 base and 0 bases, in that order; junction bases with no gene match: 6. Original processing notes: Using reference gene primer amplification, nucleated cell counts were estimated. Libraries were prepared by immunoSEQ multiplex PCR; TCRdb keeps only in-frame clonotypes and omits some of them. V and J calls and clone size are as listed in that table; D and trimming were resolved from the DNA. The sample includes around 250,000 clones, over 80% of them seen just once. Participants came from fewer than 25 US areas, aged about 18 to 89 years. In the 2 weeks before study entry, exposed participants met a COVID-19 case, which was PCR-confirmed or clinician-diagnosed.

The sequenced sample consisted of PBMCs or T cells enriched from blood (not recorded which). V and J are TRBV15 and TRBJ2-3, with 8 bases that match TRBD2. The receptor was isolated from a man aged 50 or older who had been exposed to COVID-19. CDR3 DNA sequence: TGTGCCACCAGCAGAGGCGCCAGCGGGGGAAGCACAGATACGCAGTATTTT. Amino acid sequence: CATSRGASGGSTDTQYF.